The clone carrying this T cell receptor beta chain has a count of ten or more. Antigen: not known. This sample was taken from a study of prognosis after radiotherapy for stage I lung cancer. Study as a whole: The patients included fourteen who had newly diagnosed primary stage I lung tumors, along with roughly 5 others who had oligometastatic NSCLC after their primary tumor had been surgically resected.

The CDR3 has 16 residues. Germline CDR1 reads KGHSH; CDR2 reads LQKENI. Trimming removed 4 bases at V and 1 base at J, with 15 bases between. Node-negative status on CT and PET/CT applied to all patients, none having prior chemotherapy, radiotherapy or other malignancies. General observations from the study: Median unique TCR clones dropped from approximately 9,600 to 7,200 after stereotactic body radiation therapy.

Amplicons of TCR beta CDR3 were generated from genomic DNA by two-round multiplex PCR. Primers (each specific to one TRBV or TRBJ gene) were used in first-round PCR. Universal primers were used for second-round PCR. TCRdb used MiXCR to reprocess the multiplex PCR reads, holding one entry per CDR3 protein. The sample yields roughly 13,000 distinct CDR3 sequences, roughly 52% seen once. This sequence joins TRBV18 and TRBJ2-3; D not certain. The TCR originated in a donor at least 50 years old with non-small cell lung cancer. This specimen consisted of PBMCs, obtained before or after stereotactic body radiation therapy (not recorded which). Here the CDR3 reads CASSLTISWGTDTQYF. The CDR3 bases are TGTGCCAGCTCACTGACGATTTCCTGGGGCACAGATACGCAGTATTTT.